The present T cell receptor beta chain was sequenced within a study of blood T cell repertoires in COVID-19. Original analysis: Quantification of nucleated cells was approximated via reference gene primer amplification. Clones were sequenced by immunoSEQ multiplex PCR, and TCRdb holds only the in-frame ones, with some missing. V and J calls and clone size are copied from that table; D and trimming were computed from the DNA. The repertoire holds about 180,000 clones, roughly 88% seen once, with 13% to 15% in the top ten. CDR1 is SGHRS and CDR2 is YFSETQ in the germline V gene. The V and J ends lost 4 bases and 4 bases, in that order; junction bases with no gene match: 7. The CDR3 covers 16 residues. Participants were aged about 18 to 90 years, lived in roughly 25 US areas, and enrolled virtually. Only one count was recorded for this clone.

The TCR comes from a man over 45 who had recovered from COVID-19. V is TRBV5-1 and J is TRBJ1-6; 8 bases match TRBD1. The sample was PBMCs or T cells enriched from blood (not recorded which). The CDR3 DNA reads as TGCGCCAGCAGCCTGGACAGGGAGGGGTATAATTCACCCCTCCACTTT. Its translation: CASSLDREGYNSPLHF.